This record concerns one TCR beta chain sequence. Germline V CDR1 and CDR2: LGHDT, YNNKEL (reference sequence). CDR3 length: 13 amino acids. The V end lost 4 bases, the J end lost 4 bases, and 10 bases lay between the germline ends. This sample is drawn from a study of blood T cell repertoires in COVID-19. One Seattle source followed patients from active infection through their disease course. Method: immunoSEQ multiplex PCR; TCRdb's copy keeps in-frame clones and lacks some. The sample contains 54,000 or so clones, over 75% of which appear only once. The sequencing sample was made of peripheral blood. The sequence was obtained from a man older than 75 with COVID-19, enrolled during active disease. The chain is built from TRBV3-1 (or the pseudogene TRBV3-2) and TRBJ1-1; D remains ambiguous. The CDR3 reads CASSRGWSTEAFF. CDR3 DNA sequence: TGTGCCAGCAGCCGAGGGTGGAGCACTGAAGCTTTCTTT.